One sample yielded the 10 T cell receptor beta chains listed below, sequenced in a study of blood T cells in healthy people across ages. Combining a sample-barcoded 5' primer with a J-beta primer mix, a second PCR ran for roughly 6 to 12 cycles. A single record per CDR3 protein comes from TCRdb applying MiXCR to the 5' RACE reads. Among roughly 930,000 distinct CDR3 sequences listed, roughly 50% were seen once. The sample comprised blood. The receptors originated from a young man in good health.

The genes are TRBV4-2 and TRBJ2-1; 8 bases agree with TRBD2. Germline CDR1 LGHNA, CDR2 YNFKEQ. This CDR3 spans 15 amino acids. V was clipped by 6 bases and J by 5 bases; unmatched bases: 9. Here the CDR3 reads CASSLSGIQNNEQFF. In nucleotides, the CDR3 is TGTGCCAGCAGTCTTAGCGGGATCCAGAACAATGAGCAGTTCTTC.

The rearrangement links TRBV20-1 to TRBJ2-4, with D possibly matching TRBD2 (5 bases). The CDR3 is 12 residues long. V was clipped by 0 bases and J by 7 bases, with 7 bases between them. Germline values: CDR1 DFQATT, CDR2 SNEGSKA (reference sequence). CDR3 loop: CSARDPGNIQYF. In DNA, the CDR3 is TGCAGTGCTAGAGATCCGGGGAACATTCAGTACTTC.

This clonotype was counted between two and nine times. This chain joins TRBV7-3 and TRBJ2-1; possibly TRBD2 for D (6 bases). The germline V gene has CDR1 SGHTA and CDR2 FQGTGA. The CDR3 sequence is 13 residues long. Trimming left V 5 bases short and J 6 bases short, with 11 bases between. This CDR3 reads CASSRDGGNEQFF. DNA of the CDR3: TGTGCCAGCAGCCGGGACGGGGGCAATGAGCAGTTCTTC.

This clonotype has just one count. The V and J genes are TRBV15 and TRBJ2-7; 8 bases map to TRBD2. Trimming removed 0 bases from V and 5 bases from J; junction bases left unmatched: 9. The germline CDR1 and CDR2 sequences are LNHNV and YYDKDF (reference sequence). The length of the CDR3 is 16 residues. The DNA of the CDR3 is TGTGCCACCAGCAGAGATTCAGGGGTACTAGCGGACGAGCAGTACTTC. It encodes CATSRDSGVLADEQYF.

This clonotype showed up many times. J is TRBJ2-1 and V is TRBV2; D call uncertain. The CDR3 loop spans 12 amino acids. V lost 6 bases to trimming and J lost 3 bases, with 6 bases between them. Germline V lookup: CDR1 SNHLY, CDR2 FYNNEI. The CDR3 protein is CASSLNYNEQFF. In nucleotides, the CDR3 is TGTGCCAGCAGCCTTAACTACAATGAGCAGTTCTTC.

This clonotype showed up just a few times. The chain links TRBV20-1 to TRBJ2-2; unclear D gene. The germline V and J ends were trimmed by 4 bases and 1 base, with 13 bases remaining between them. There are 15 residues in the CDR3. The germline V gene has CDR1 DFQATT and CDR2 SNEGSKA (reference sequence). CDR3 sequence: CSATPRVWNTGELFF. DNA for the CDR3: TGCAGTGCTACACCAAGGGTATGGAACACCGGGGAGCTGTTTTTT.

At least ten counts were recorded for this clonotype. The chain is built from TRBV5-1 and TRBJ1-2; 9 nucleotides align to TRBD1. The germline gives CDR1 SGHRS, CDR2 YFSETQ. This CDR3 spans 13 amino acids. V shed 4 bases, J shed 7 bases, and the junction held 5 bases outside the gene matches. The CDR3 DNA is TGCGCCAGCAGCGCGGGACAGGGTGTTGGCTACACCTTC. Residues: CASSAGQGVGYTF.

The chain joins TRBV5-1 to TRBJ2-3, with TRBD1 matching over 7 bases. Losses at the gene ends were 1 base for V and 0 bases for J; bases not matched to a gene: 5. Germline V lookup: CDR1 SGHRS, CDR2 YFSETQ. The CDR3 consists of 16 residues. CDR3 in DNA: TGCGCCAGCAGCTTGTCCGGGACAGTGAGCACAGATACGCAGTATTTT. Translation: CASSLSGTVSTDTQYF. The full variable domain, completed using reference TRBV5-1 and TRBJ2-3, is KAGVTQTPRYLIKTRGQQVTLSCSPISGHRSVSWYQQTPGQGLQFLFEYFSETQRNKGNFPGRFSGRQFSNSRSEMNVSTLELGDSALYLCASSLSGTVSTDTQYFGPGTRLTVL.

A few counts support this clonotype. The chain is built from TRBV5-6 and TRBJ2-4; no definite D call. V shed 2 bases and J shed 7 bases, with 10 bases lying between them. The CDR3 consists of 13 residues. Germline values: CDR1 SGHDT, CDR2 YYEEEE. CDR3 DNA sequence: TGTGCCAGCAGCTTCGAAGGCCCGAACATTCAGTACTTC. Translating it yields CASSFEGPNIQYF. The variable domain in full, completed from reference TRBV5-6 and TRBJ2-4, reads DAGVTQSPTHLIKTRGQQVTLRCSPKSGHDTVSWYQQALGQGPQFIFQYYEEEERQRGNFPDRFSGHQFPNYSSELNVNALLLGDSALYLCASSFEGPNIQYFGAGTRLSVL.

This chain links TRBV5-1 with TRBJ2-4, with a tentative D call TRBD2 (7 bases). The last part of the DNA fits TRBJ2-5 better; the J call may be wrong. The length of the CDR3 is 15 residues. The germline CDR1 and CDR2 sequences are SGHRS and YFSETQ. This CDR3 reads CASSLAEGGPETQYF. As DNA, the CDR3 is TGCGCCAGCAGCTTGGCCGAGGGGGGGCCGGAGACCCAGTACTTC.